This T cell receptor (beta chain) stems from a study of blood T cell repertoires in COVID-19. For the study at large: PBMCs, B-cell-depleted T cells, or T cells provided the cDNA or gDNA that made up the material.

Original handling: Reference gene primer amplification yielded estimated nucleated cell counts. Libraries were prepared by immunoSEQ multiplex PCR; TCRdb keeps only in-frame clonotypes and omits some of them. Clone size and V and J calls were adopted from that table, with D and trimming inferred from the DNA. The sample includes about 21,000 clones, over 75% of them seen just once. Germline assignment: CDR1 MNHEY and CDR2 SVGEGT. This CDR3 contains 15 residues. With V trimmed by 1 base and J by 5 bases, 6 bases remained unmatched. Sequencing was done on a sample of peripheral blood. The receptor was derived from a man older than 75 with acute or convalescent COVID-19. The rearrangement uses TRBV6-2 or TRBV6-3 and TRBJ2-7; 9 nucleotides line up with TRBD2. The CDR3 loop reads CASSYFERGADEQYF. The CDR3 coding sequence is TGTGCCAGCAGTTACTTTGAGCGGGGGGCCGACGAGCAGTACTTC.